This T cell receptor (beta chain) was retrieved from a study of blood T cell repertoires in COVID-19. For the study at large: Italy, Spain and the United States were the sources of the convalescent and acute COVID-19 samples. From T cells, B-cell-depleted T cells, or PBMCs came the material, which was cDNA or gDNA.

V was clipped by 5 bases and J by 2 bases, with 16 bases between them. Germline values: CDR1 SEHNR, CDR2 FQNEAQ (reference sequence). The CDR3 has 15 amino acids. Methods used by the authors: Amplification of reference gene primers provided the estimated nucleated cell counts. Sequenced by immunoSEQ multiplex PCR; TCRdb stores in-frame clones only, minus some. That table is the source of V, J and clone size, and D and trimming were worked out from the DNA. The repertoire has under 75,000 clones, around four fifths of them found once; the top ten carry less than 6%. Material: peripheral blood. This TCR derives from a woman aged 65 to 85 with acute or convalescent COVID-19. The chain has TRBV7-9 and TRBJ2-7, with D possibly being TRBD1 (6 bases). The CDR3 sequence is CASSTGQGSTYEQYF. The CDR3 DNA sequence: TGTGCCAGCAGCACCGGCCAGGGGAGTACCTACGAGCAGTACTTC.